The clone carrying this TCR beta chain has only a few counts. This specimen belongs to a study of T cells after yellow fever vaccination. The overall study: Preparation of the low-cell-number fractions used SMART-Seq v4 Ultra Low Input.

Trimming removed 1 base at V and 6 bases at J, with 6 bases between. The CDR3 length is 12 residues. CDR1 is LNHDA and CDR2 is SQIVND in the germline V gene (reference sequence). TCRdb re-analysed the 5' RACE reads in MiXCR, keeping a single row per CDR3 protein. The sample lists around 310,000 distinct CDR3 sequences; almost 4% were seen once. This TCR was recovered from a man aged 18-30 years who received the YFV17D yellow fever vaccine. The chain uses TRBV19 and TRBJ1-2; D gene unclear. The source was PBMCs, collected 5 days after the yellow fever booster vaccination. This CDR3 is CASSIAGDGYTF. As DNA, the CDR3 is TGTGCCAGTAGTATAGCCGGGGATGGCTACACCTTC.